This TCR beta chain appears in the sequencing data of a study of T cells expressing NK-cell markers. Across the whole study: In sorted CD3+CD56+NKG2C+, CD3+CD56+NKG2C- and CD3+CD56-NKG2C+ T cells, TCR beta repertoires were obtained. Among eight sequenced donors, seven carried HCMV seropositivity while one was seronegative.

The CDR3 is 21 residues long. As to this clonotype: Antigen unknown.

Findings and limits, study-wide: More than 5 donors carried dominant NKG2C+ clonotypes that made up about 1.0-7.5% of their CD8+ T cells. Uncertainty persisted over the HCMV specificity of expanded NKG2C+ T cell clones.

TCRdb re-called the 5' RACE reads and shows each CDR3 protein once, DNA omitted. Here the sample table reports 350,000 to 500,000 distinct CDR3 sequences. The rearrangement joins TRBV12-3 or TRBV12-4 to TRBJ2-1; TCRdb designates TRBD1, a call that cannot be tested without DNA. Sequencing was done on a sample of blood T cells: a sorted CD56 or NKG2C T cell subset, CD4+ or CD8+ T cells, or bulk PBMC T cells (not recorded which). This TCR was recovered from a woman between 18 and 70 years old in good health. The CDR3 protein is CASSLAQGERTRGPSYNEQFF.